Sequencing of this TCR beta chain was carried out in a study of TIL therapy for anti-PD-1-resistant metastatic lung cancer. A note on this clone: No antigen is known for it.

This was the immunoSEQ v3 assay. This table comes from immunoSEQ multiplex PCR, and its TCRdb copy is limited to in-frame clones, with some not included. The data show approximately 50,000 clones, 80% to 90% seen once. The time point: pre-treatment sample, taken before nivolumab and TIL therapy. Adults with stage 4 NSCLC were enrolled in a phase I trial. Findings of the study overall: Treatment-naive, never-smoker and oncogene-addicted patients were overrepresented in this highly selected cohort. The baseline peripheral repertoire was partially replaced by infused TIL clonotypes that later decayed.

The sequenced sample was blood, obtained at baseline. This clonotype originated in a person aged 25-79 years with non-small cell lung cancer.

CDR3 residues: CASSQSTGGRFTTNEKLFF. CDR3 sequence (DNA): TGTGCCAGCAGCCAATCTACAGGCGGCAGGTTTACGACTAATGAAAAACTGTTTTTT. The rearrangement joins TRBV16 to TRBJ1-4, with a weak D call TRBD1 (5 bases). The V end was cut by 0 bases, the J end by 2 bases, with 19 bases between. The CDR3 covers 19 residues. CDR1 and CDR2 (germline): KGHSY, FQNENV.